This TCR beta chain originates from a study of cytomegalovirus exposure and HLA in healthy donors. Overall study: The platform used for the approximately 130 validation repertoires matched that of the roughly 670 first-cohort repertoires, a later analysis reported. Study-level results: The listing of 150 or so TCR beta chains classed them as cytomegalovirus-associated. First-cohort TCR clusters were later found to tend to co-occur in the roughly 110 validation repertoires.

CDR1 is SQVTM and CDR2 is ANQGSEA in the germline V gene. Between the trimmed V and J ends, which lost 6 bases and 3 bases, there was a span of 23 bases. This CDR3 comprises 16 residues. Sequencing was performed with immunoSEQ multiplex PCR; in TCRdb, only in-frame clones are kept and a portion is missing. The profile covers a few hundred thousand clones, with around 87% appearing a single time and about 0.99% taken by the ten largest. About this clone: Its antigen is currently unknown.

Sequenced material: PBMCs. This TCR came from a woman aged 18-29 years in good health and CMV-seronegative. The chain links TRBV29-1 to TRBJ2-5, with D perhaps matching TRBD2 (6 bases). CDR3 DNA: TGCAGCGTGGGGCGGCGCGGGGTCAAAGTTAAAGAGACCCAGTACTTC. It translates to CSVGRRGVKVKETQYF.